The following is a T cell receptor beta chain sequence with its context. Its antigen is unknown. Base quality data are lacking; no much larger clone is found one base away. The cohort comprised 710 or so healthy bone marrow donors. At the time of sampling, every cohort member was nominally healthy, though immune exposures that went unrecorded were likely present. The donor was CMV seronegative and was included in the group of under 450 seronegative cohort members. Every donor gave a peripheral blood sample, and the peripheral blood mononuclear cells from that sample were used for TCR beta sequencing. Genomic DNA extraction from the blood cell samples was performed with the Qiagen DNeasy Blood Extraction Kit. The library came from the immunoSEQ multiplex PCR assay. For the multiplex PCR, a mixture combining 60 forward primers for TCR Vbeta segments and 13 reverse primers for TCR Jbeta segments was used. A multiplex PCR assay on genomic DNA amplified the CDR3 region of rearranged TCR beta genes. The Illumina HiSeq System was used to sequence the amplified TCR beta libraries as 87-base-pair reads. The original pipeline was this. In a later analysis, some 80 million unique TCR beta chains were counted across the 650 to 700 repertoires, and roughly 11 million of these chains were shared by at least two donors. A nearest-neighbor algorithm error-corrected the raw reads and collapsed the reads into unique sequences, merging closely related sequences to remove PCR and sequencing errors. Alignment of CDR3 sequences to IMGT reference sequences was used to assign V, D and J gene segments. For a sequence to be retained, a match of at least six nucleotides was required to both a V gene segment and a J gene segment. Rearrangements were classified as productive when the CDR3 lacked stop codons and remained in frame with V and J, and all other rearrangements were classified as non-productive. Following IMGT convention, CDR3 was defined as the stretch from the second conserved V-encoded cysteine to the conserved J-encoded phenylalanine. Sequences without an unambiguous match to a single V gene segment were excluded from the earlier analysis of almost 600 of the donors. In an earlier analysis of 450 to 750 of the donors, a V segment was called functional when productive rearrangements were above 56.7%, and segregating when the standard deviation between donors exceeded 5%. To diagnose cytomegalovirus status from the catalog of TCR beta chain sequences, a statistical classification framework was built. In a later analysis, V and J genes were assigned by comparing TCR nucleotide sequences against IMGT/GENE-DB human TR gene sequences. In a later analysis, CDR3 sequences and most-parsimonious VDJ recombination scenarios were assigned using the TCRdist pipeline. A later analysis defined each TCR beta chain by its CDR3 amino acid sequence plus V-gene family, and excluded reads lacking a unique V-gene family. A later analysis removed 592 highly shared, low-generation-probability nucleotide sequences to deal with suspected cross-contamination and a sequencing artifact. For each public chain, a later analysis derived a clonal expansion index from normalized ranks of inferred template counts within each repertoire. A later analysis computed generation probabilities with a VDJ recombination model fitted to out-of-frame rearrangements, and checked the results against IGoR. Hypergeometric tests were used in a later analysis to score TCR-TCR, TCR-HLA and TCR-CMV co-occurrence, with a repertoire-size bias correction applied to the TCR pairs. In a later analysis, false discovery rates were estimated by permuting HLA or CMV assignments 20 times. In a later analysis, co-occurring TCRs were grouped using DBSCAN, and TCRdist sequence similarity was added for clustering within HLA-allele-positive subsets. For co-occurrence clustering, repertoires with fewer than 30,000 or more than 120,000 public chains were excluded, along with five repertoires with anomalous nucleotide sharing. TCRdb mirrors the immuneACCESS table, restricted to in-frame sequences. Some clones are absent from its copies; in checked studies, under half trace to an unresolved V gene, and the reason for the others is unknown. For V, J and clone size, that table is used; D and trimming come from the DNA. The sample includes 100,000 to 130,000 clones, with 70% to 80% observed a single time. The ten largest account for approximately 2% of the sample.

V is pared back by 8 bases and J by 8 bases, with 13 bases lying between the germline termini. From its cysteine to its phenylalanine, the CDR3 spans 12 amino acids. Only the CDR3 region is kept as DNA, spanning 36 bases read in frame from base 1. CDR1 and CDR2 (SGHTA, FQGTGA) derive from the germline V gene. The data stem from a study of cytomegalovirus exposure and HLA in healthy donors (dated 2017 in TCRdb). Concerning the study at large: According to an earlier analysis of 550 to 750 of the donors, about 179 million T cells yielded 90 million to 130 million unique TCR beta sequences and 276 Gb of sequence data. An early release that covered approximately 600 HLA-typed donors contained about 290 gigabases of sequencing data and 80 million or so unique TCR sequences. The genetic ancestry cluster associated with self-reported Caucasian donors included 81% of the roughly 400 genotyped donors. The study aimed to test whether cataloging public T cell receptors could reveal signatures of past pathogen exposure. The T cell repertoires of 666 subjects were profiled by immunosequencing and related to cytomegalovirus serostatus. Besides the first cohort of about 730 subjects, a separate validation cohort made up of around 120 different subjects was used. To predict cytomegalovirus infection status, the study combined high-throughput TCR immunosequencing, statistical association of individual TCRs with disease status, and machine learning. A later analysis re-analyzed previously published TCR beta repertoires from approximately 700 donors and added high-resolution HLA genotyping to study TCR occurrence patterns. Rather than using new phenotypic data, the later analysis identified candidate immune exposures from TCR beta sequences and from how often those sequences occurred across donors. To decide whether each TCR beta V gene segment behaved as functional or pseudogenic, an earlier analysis of fewer than 750 of the donors relied on high-throughput TCR beta sequencing. Donor age, sex, ethnicity and CMV serostatus were compiled together with the repertoire data. A later genetic analysis used genome-wide SNP genotypes for about 60% of the roughly 700 donors, treating that subset as a discovery cohort. Every discovery cohort repertoire had been produced on one sequencing platform. HLA typing included class I and class II loci at four-digit resolution. Typing coverage differed by locus: A, B, C, DRB1 and DQB1 were typed in about 620-640 donors, DQA1 in 500 to 550, DPA1 in some 610, and DPB1 in approximately 450. A handful of DR-DQ haplotypes were handled as single units for association and clustering because linkage in the cohort was strong. Among a few hundred genotyped donors of the cohort, an average of approximately 240,000 unique TCR beta nucleotide sequences were sequenced per donor, roughly 18% of them non-productive. What the work shows at the level of the full study, not this receptor alone: For the cohort, immune exposure information was limited to CMV serostatus. Because HLA typing was unavailable for some donors at each locus, only the typed subset was used in association tests. The authors suggested that the approach could potentially be generalized to other disease states and immunological phenotypes. In an earlier analysis of under 600 of the donors, most TCR beta V segments were observed in productive rearrangements about 87% or about 30% of the time, broadly matching IMGT annotations. An association between a missense DCLRE1C variant and V-gene and J-gene trimming of TCR beta chains was found in a later genetic analysis and replicated in an independent cohort. In vitro tests confirmed that three of the cytomegalovirus-associated TCR beta chains recognize cytomegalovirus antigens. In a later analysis, TCR association rates were found to vary across HLA loci, with the most associated TCRs seen for DRB1 alleles and the fewest for HLA-C alleles. Assigning TCR associations to individual alleles was difficult when HLA alleles, especially DR and DQ, strongly co-occurred. The presence/absence analyses assumed that sequencing depth was roughly uniform across donors, and that assumption may not be true. In a later analysis, 16,951 TCR beta sequences were associated with specific HLA alleles at a false discovery rate of 0.05. Only TCR beta chains were sequenced in this cohort, and the absence of alpha or paired-chain data limited detectable features. Linkage disequilibrium might explain the correlated functional status among segregating V segments, but an unknown experimental factor could not be ruled out. In a later analysis, HLA-associated TCR beta chains showed more clonal expansion and lower generation probabilities than non-associated chains that were equally common. The earlier analysis of approximately 590 of the donors excluded about 16 rarely observed V segments, including chromosome 9 orphons, because counts were too low. Several of the top co-occurrence clusters appeared to be linked to parvovirus B19, influenza, CMV and Epstein-Barr virus, according to a later analysis. In a later analysis, most CMV-associated TCR beta chains were found to appear HLA-restricted, with HLA associations seemingly driven largely by CMV exposure. A further reported finding was that TCR beta sequences accurately predicted the HLA-A and HLA-B alleles for most subjects in the first cohort. Some IMGT-functional V segments, including TRBV6-2 and TRBV6-3, could not be distinguished by the 87-base-pair reads and were therefore excluded. A group of highly shared sequence variants was considered likely to be a technical artifact of the sequencing pipeline. While some public TCRs were present in many individuals, most TCR sequences turned up only very rarely across donors. In the study, approximately 160 TCR beta chains were listed as associated with cytomegalovirus. Compared with the approximately 700-donor mean, donors in an Asian-associated ancestry cluster had fewer N-insertions in productive TCRs, according to a later genetic analysis. The classifier was reported to diagnose cytomegalovirus status with high specificity and sensitivity in both the original and validation cohorts.

Sequencing was performed on PBMCs. The receptor comes from a man aged 18 to 30 in good health and CMV-seronegative. The receptor chain draws on TRBV7-3 and TRBJ2-1; the D gene is perhaps TRBD2, on 6 matching bases. The sequenced DNA is TGTGCCAGCTCCTGGGGGGACGATGAGCAGTTCTTC. This codes for CASSWGDDEQFF.